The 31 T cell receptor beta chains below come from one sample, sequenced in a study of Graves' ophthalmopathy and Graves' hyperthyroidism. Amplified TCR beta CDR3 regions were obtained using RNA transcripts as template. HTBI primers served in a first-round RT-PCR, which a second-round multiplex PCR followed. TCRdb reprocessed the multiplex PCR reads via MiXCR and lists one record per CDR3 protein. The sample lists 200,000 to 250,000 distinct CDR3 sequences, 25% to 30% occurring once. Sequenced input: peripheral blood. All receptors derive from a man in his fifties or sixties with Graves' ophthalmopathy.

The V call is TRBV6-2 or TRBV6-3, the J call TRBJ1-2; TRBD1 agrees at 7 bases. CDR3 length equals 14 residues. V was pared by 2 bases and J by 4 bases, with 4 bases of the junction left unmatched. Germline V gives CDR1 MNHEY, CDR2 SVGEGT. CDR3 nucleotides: TGTGCCAGCAGTTACATAAACAGGGGCTATGGCTACACCTTC. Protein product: CASSYINRGYGYTF.

CDR3 amino acids: CASSERGGSQPQHF. DNA for the CDR3: TGTGCCAGCAGCGAGAGGGGGGGTAGCCAGCCCCAGCATTTT. The chain is built from TRBV7-8 and TRBJ1-5; tentative D call: TRBD1 (6 bases). The V and J ends lost 5 bases and 7 bases respectively, with 15 bases between them. The CDR3 sequence is 14 residues long. CDR1 SGHVS and CDR2 FQNEAQ come from the germline V gene.

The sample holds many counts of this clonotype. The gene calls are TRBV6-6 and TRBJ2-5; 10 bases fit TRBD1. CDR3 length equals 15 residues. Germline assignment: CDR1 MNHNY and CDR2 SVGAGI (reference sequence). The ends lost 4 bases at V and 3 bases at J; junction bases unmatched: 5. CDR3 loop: CASSWDRGFKETQYF. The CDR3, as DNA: TGTGCCAGCAGTTGGGACAGGGGATTCAAAGAGACCCAGTACTTC.

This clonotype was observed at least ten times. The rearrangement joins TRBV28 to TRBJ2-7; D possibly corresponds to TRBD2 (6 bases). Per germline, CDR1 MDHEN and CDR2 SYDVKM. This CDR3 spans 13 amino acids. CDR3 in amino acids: CGAGRESSYEQYF. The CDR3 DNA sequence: TGTGGGGCGGGAAGGGAAAGCTCCTACGAGCAGTACTTC.

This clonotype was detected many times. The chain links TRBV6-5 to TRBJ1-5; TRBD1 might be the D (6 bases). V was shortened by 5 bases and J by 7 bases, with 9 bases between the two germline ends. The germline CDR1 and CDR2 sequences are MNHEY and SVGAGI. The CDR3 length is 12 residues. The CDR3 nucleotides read TGTGCCAGCAGTCGCAGGGGACAGCCCCAGCATTTT. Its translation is CASSRRGQPQHF.

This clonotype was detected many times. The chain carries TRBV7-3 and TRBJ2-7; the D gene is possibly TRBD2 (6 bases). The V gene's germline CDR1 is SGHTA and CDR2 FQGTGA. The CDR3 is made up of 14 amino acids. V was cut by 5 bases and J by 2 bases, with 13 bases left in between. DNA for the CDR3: TGTGCCAGCAGCGATGGACTACCCCCCTACGAGCAGTACTTC. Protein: CASSDGLPPYEQYF.

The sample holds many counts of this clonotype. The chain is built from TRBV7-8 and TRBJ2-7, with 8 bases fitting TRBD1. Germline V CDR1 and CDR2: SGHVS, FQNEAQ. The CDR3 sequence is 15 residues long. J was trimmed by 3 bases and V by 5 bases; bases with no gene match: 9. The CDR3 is CASSPPGTGVYEQYF. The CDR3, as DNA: TGTGCCAGCAGCCCGCCCGGGACAGGTGTCTACGAGCAGTACTTC.

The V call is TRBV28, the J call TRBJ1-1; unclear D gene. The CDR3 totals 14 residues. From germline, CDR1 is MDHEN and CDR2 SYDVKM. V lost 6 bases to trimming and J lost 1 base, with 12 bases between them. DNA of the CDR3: TGTGCCAGCAGCCCCTTCGGCCGGAACACTGAAGCTTTCTTT. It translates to CASSPFGRNTEAFF.

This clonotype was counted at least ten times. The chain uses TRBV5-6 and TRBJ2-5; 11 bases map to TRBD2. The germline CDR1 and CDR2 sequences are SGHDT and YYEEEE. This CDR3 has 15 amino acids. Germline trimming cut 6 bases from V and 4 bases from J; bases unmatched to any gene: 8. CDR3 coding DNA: TGTGCCAGCATCAAGTTAGCGGGGGGGGGAGAGACCCAGTACTTC. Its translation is CASIKLAGGGETQYF.

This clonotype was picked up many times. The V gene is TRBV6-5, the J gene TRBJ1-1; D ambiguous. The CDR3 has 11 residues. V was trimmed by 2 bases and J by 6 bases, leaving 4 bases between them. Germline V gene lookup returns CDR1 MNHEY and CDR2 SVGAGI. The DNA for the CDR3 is TGTGCCAGCAGTTACGGGCCTGAAGCTTTCTTT. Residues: CASSYGPEAFF.

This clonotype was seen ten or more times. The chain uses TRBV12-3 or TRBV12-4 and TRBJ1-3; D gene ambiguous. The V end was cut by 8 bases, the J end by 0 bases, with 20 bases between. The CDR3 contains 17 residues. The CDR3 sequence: CASLWELHPSSGNTIYF. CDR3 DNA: TGTGCCAGCCTTTGGGAACTTCACCCTAGCTCTGGAAACACCATATATTTT.

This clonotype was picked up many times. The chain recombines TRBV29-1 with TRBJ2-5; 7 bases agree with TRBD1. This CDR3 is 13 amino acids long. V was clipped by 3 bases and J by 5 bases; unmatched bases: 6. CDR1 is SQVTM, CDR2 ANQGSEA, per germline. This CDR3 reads CSVDYRGSETQYF. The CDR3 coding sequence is TGCAGCGTTGACTACAGGGGTTCCGAGACCCAGTACTTC.

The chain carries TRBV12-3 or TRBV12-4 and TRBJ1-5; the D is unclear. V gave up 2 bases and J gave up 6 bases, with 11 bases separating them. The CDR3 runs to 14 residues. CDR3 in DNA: TGTGCCAGCAGTTTAAAGTCGGGGATTCAGCCCCAGCATTTT. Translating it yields CASSLKSGIQPQHF.

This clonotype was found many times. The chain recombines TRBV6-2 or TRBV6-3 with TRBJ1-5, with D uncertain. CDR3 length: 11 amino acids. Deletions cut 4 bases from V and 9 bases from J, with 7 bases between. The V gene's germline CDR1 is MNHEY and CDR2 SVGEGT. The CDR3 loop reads CASSFPSPQHF. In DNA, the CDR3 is TGTGCCAGCAGTTTCCCCTCGCCCCAGCATTTT.

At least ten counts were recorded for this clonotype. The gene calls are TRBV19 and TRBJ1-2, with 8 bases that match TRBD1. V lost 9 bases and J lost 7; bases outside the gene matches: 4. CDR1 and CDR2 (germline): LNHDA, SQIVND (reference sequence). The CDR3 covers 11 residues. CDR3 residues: CASRTGFGYTF. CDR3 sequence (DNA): TGTGCCAGCAGGACAGGGTTTGGCTACACCTTC.

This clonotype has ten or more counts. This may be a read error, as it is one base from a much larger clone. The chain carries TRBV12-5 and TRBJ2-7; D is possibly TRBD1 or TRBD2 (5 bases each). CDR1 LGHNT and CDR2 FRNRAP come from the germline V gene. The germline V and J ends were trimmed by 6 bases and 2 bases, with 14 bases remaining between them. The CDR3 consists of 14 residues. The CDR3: CASGVFGTAYEQYF. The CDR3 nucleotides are TGTGCTAGTGGCGTATTCGGGACCGCCTACGAGCAGTACTTC.

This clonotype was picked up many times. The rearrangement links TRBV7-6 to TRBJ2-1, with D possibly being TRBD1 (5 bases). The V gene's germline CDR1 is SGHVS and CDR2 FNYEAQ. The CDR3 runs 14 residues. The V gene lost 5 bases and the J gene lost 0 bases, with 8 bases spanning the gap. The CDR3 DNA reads TGTGCCAGCAGCCCCCAGGGCTCCTACAATGAGCAGTTCTTC. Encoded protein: CASSPQGSYNEQFF. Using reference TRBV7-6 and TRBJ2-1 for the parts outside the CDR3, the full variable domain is GAGVSQSPRYKVTKRGQDVALRCDPISGHVSLYWYRQALGQGPEFLTYFNYEAQQDKSGLPNDRFSAERPEGSISTLTIQRTEQRDSAMYRCASSPQGSYNEQFFGPGTRLTVL.

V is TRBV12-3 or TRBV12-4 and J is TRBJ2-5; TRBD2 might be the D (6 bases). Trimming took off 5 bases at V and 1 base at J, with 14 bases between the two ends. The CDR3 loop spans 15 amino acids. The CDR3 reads CASSPILASQETQYF. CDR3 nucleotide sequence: TGTGCCAGCAGTCCCATTCTAGCGAGCCAAGAGACCCAGTACTTC.

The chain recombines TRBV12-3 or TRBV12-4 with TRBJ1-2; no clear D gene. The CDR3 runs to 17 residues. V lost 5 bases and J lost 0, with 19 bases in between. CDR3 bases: TGTGCCAGCAGTCCGACGGTGAGGAAGGCCTCTAACTATGGCTACACCTTC. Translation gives CASSPTVRKASNYGYTF.

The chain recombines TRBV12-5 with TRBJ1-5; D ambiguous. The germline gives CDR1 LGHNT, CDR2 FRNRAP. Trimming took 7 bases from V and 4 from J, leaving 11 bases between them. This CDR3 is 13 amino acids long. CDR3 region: CASASDWNQPQHF. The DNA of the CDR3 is TGTGCTAGTGCCTCGGACTGGAATCAGCCCCAGCATTTT.

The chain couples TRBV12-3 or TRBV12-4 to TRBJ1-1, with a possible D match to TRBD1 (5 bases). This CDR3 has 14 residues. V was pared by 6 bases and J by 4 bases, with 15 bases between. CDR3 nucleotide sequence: TGTGCCAGCAGGACGGGACGCCGGATCACTGAAGCTTTCTTT. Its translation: CASRTGRRITEAFF.

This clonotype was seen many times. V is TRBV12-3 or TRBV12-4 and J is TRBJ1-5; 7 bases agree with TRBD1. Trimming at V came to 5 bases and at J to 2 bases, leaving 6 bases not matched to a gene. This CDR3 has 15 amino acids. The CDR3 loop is CASSTNRGGNQPQHF. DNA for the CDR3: TGTGCCAGCAGTACGAACAGGGGCGGCAATCAGCCCCAGCATTTT.

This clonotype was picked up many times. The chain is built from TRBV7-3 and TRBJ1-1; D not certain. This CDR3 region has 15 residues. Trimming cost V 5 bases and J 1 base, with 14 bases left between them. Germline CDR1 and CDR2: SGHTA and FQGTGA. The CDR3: CASSPAGIPNTEAFF. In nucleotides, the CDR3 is TGTGCCAGCAGCCCAGCCGGGATACCGAACACTGAAGCTTTCTTT. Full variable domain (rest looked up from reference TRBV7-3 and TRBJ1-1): GAGVSQTPSNKVTEKGKYVELRCDPISGHTALYWYRQSLGQGPEFLIYFQGTGAADDSGLPNDRFFAVRPEGSVSTLKIQRTERGDSAVYLCASSPAGIPNTEAFFGQGTRLTVV.

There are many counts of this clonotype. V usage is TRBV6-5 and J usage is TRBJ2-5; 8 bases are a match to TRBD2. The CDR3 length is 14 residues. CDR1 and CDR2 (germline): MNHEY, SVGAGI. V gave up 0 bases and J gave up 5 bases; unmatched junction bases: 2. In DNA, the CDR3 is TGTGCCAGCAGTTACTCATCGGGGGGGGAGACCCAGTACTTC. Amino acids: CASSYSSGGETQYF.

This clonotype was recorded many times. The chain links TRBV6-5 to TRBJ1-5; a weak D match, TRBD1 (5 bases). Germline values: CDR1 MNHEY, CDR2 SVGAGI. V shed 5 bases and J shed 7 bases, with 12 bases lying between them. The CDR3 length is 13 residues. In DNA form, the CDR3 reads TGTGCCAGCAGTACAGGTTCCCAACAGCCCCAGCATTTT. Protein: CASSTGSQQPQHF.

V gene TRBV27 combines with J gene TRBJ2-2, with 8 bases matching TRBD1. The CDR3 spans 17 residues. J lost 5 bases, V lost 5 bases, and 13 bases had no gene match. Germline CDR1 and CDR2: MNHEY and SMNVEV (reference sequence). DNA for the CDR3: TGTGCCAGCAGTATCTCCGGGTTGACAGGGGTGACCGGGGAGCTGTTTTTT. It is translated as CASSISGLTGVTGELFF.

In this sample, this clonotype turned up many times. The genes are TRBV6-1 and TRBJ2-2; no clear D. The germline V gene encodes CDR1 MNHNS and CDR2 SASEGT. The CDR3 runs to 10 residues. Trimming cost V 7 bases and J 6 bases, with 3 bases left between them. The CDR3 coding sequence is TGTGCCAGCACCGCCGGGGAGCTGTTTTTT. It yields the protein CASTAGELFF.

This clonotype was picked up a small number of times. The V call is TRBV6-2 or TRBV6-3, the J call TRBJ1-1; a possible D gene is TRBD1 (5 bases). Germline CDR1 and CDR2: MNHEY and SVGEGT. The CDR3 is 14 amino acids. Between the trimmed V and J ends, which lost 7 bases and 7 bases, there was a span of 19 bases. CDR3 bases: TGTGCCAGCACCCGCGTGGGACTAAAAAATGAAGCTTTCTTT. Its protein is CASTRVGLKNEAFF.

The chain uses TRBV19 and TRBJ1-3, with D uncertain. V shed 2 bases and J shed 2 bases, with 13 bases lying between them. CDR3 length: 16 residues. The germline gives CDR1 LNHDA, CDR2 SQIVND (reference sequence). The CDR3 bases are TGTGCCAGTAGTATACTACCCGGGAGGACTGGAAACACCATATATTTT. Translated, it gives CASSILPGRTGNTIYF.

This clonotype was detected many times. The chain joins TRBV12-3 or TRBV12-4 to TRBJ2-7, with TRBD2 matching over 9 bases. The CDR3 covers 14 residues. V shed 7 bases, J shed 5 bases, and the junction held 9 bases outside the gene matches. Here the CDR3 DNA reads TGTGCCAGCAACGGAATAGCGGGAGAACACGAGCAGTACTTC. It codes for CASNGIAGEHEQYF.

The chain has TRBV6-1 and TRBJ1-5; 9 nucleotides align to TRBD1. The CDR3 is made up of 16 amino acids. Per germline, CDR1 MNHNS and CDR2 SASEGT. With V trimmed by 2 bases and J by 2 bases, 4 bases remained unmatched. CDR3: CASSELRTGGNQPQHF. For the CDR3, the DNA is TGTGCCAGCAGTGAACTGAGGACAGGGGGCAATCAGCCCCAGCATTTT.